This T cell receptor beta chain was captured by sequencing in a study of shared clonotypes between healthy human individuals. Study-wide results and limits: Naive CD4 clonotype sharing across a few donors was 4% to 5%. The expectation was that sequencing depth would affect clonotype sharing among donors. With few donors, the genetic and exposure-history diversity represented was limited.

Generated by immunoSEQ multiplex PCR, the TCRdb table keeps only in-frame clones and is missing some. Of fewer than 850,000 clones in the sample, 55% to 75% were seen once. At least ten counts were recorded for this clone. Its antigen is currently unknown. Division of CD4+ cells produced a CD45RA+ naive subset and a CD45RA-negative memory subset. Germline V lookup: CDR1 SGHTA, CDR2 FQGNSA. V lost 3 bases and J 3 bases, leaving 17 bases between the germline ends. CDR3 size: 16 residues. V is TRBV7-2 and J is TRBJ1-2; the D gene is possibly TRBD1 (6 bases). Sequencing was carried out using memory CD4+ T cells sorted from blood. Subset reported: CD45RA-negative fraction. This sequence originates from a woman aged 25 to 39 in good health. CDR3 nucleotides: TGTGCCAGCAGCTTTGGAGGGCAGGGGAGCGACTATGGCTACACCTTC. This sequence encodes CASSFGGQGSDYGYTF.